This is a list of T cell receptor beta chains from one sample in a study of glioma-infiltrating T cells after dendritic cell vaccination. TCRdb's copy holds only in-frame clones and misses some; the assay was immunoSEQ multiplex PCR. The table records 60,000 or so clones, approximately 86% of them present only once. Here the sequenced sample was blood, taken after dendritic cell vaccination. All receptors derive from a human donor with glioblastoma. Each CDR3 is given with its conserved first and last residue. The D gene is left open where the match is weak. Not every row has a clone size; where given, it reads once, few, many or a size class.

CDR3 protein: CASSPRITGGDQPQHF; CDR3 DNA: TGTGCCAGCTCACCACGGATTACAGGGGGTGATCAGCCCCAGCATTTT; D gene: TRBD1; V gene: TRBV18; J gene: TRBJ1-5; clone size: NA
CDR3 protein: CASSLGQLTTNEKLFF; CDR3 DNA: TGTGCCAGCAGCTTGGGACAGCTCACAACTAATGAAAAACTGTTTTTT; D gene: TRBD1; V gene: TRBV9; J gene: TRBJ1-4; clone size: once
CDR3 protein: CASSQVGIGGGAPEQFF; CDR3 DNA: TGTGCCAGCAGCCAAGTAGGTATTGGCGGGGGGGCCCCTGAGCAGTTCTTC; D gene: TRBD2; V gene: TRBV4-2; J gene: TRBJ2-1; clone size: NA
CDR3 protein: CASSYRGTAPIYF; CDR3 DNA: TGTGCCAGCAGTTACCGCGGGACAGCCCCTATCTACTTC; D gene: NA; V gene: TRBV6-5; J gene: TRBJ2-7; clone size: few
CDR3 protein: CATTPVGQGRSGANVLTF; CDR3 DNA: TGTGCCACGACCCCCGTGGGACAGGGGAGGTCTGGGGCCAACGTCCTGACTTTC; D gene: TRBD1; V gene: TRBV18; J gene: TRBJ2-6; clone size: NA
CDR3 protein: CASSDAAGPYNEQFF; CDR3 DNA: TGTGCCAGCAGTGACGCTGCGGGGCCCTACAATGAGCAGTTCTTC; D gene: NA; V gene: TRBV25-1; J gene: TRBJ2-1; clone size: once
CDR3 protein: CASSPTGENIQYF; CDR3 DNA: TGTGCCAGTAGCCCTACAGGGGAAAACATTCAGTACTTC; D gene: TRBD1; V gene: TRBV19; J gene: TRBJ2-4; clone size: NA
CDR3 protein: CASSLVTGWNTEAFF; CDR3 DNA: TGTGCCAGCAGCTTAGTGACAGGGTGGAACACTGAAGCTTTCTTT; D gene: TRBD1; V gene: TRBV7-2; J gene: TRBJ1-1; clone size: NA
CDR3 protein: CASSYGGVEKLFF; CDR3 DNA: TGTGCCAGCAGTTACGGGGGGGTCGAAAAACTGTTTTTT; D gene: NA; V gene: TRBV6-5; J gene: TRBJ1-4; clone size: NA
CDR3 protein: CASSQDSTGGDEQFF; CDR3 DNA: TGCGCCAGCAGCCAAGATTCAACAGGGGGCGATGAGCAGTTCTTC; D gene: TRBD1; V gene: TRBV4-3; J gene: TRBJ2-1; clone size: NA
CDR3 protein: CASSLPTGVGNTIYF; CDR3 DNA: TGTGCCAGCAGCTTGCCCACAGGGGTAGGAAACACCATATATTTT; D gene: TRBD1; V gene: TRBV5-6; J gene: TRBJ1-3; clone size: NA
CDR3 protein: CASGVGRANTQYF; CDR3 DNA: TGTGCCAGCGGAGTCGGGAGGGCGAATACGCAGTATTTT; D gene: TRBD2; V gene: TRBV7-2; J gene: TRBJ2-3; clone size: NA
CDR3 protein: CASSVGRTSTDTQYF; CDR3 DNA: TGCGCCAGCAGTGTCGGGAGGACTAGCACAGATACGCAGTATTTT; D gene: TRBD2; V gene: TRBV10-1; J gene: TRBJ2-3; clone size: few
CDR3 protein: CASSLLASGGAVDTQYF; CDR3 DNA: TGCGCCAGCAGCTTGTTGGCCAGCGGGGGGGCCGTAGATACGCAGTATTTT; D gene: TRBD2; V gene: TRBV5-1; J gene: TRBJ2-3; clone size: few